The 31 T cell receptor beta chains given below trace back to one sample, sequenced in a study of cytomegalovirus exposure and HLA in healthy donors. In the PCR, 60 Vbeta and 13 Jbeta primers were used. Sequencing was performed with immunoSEQ multiplex PCR; in TCRdb, only in-frame clones are kept and a portion is missing. This table has some 170,000 clones, about 72% appearing once. The sequencing input was PBMCs. The receptors come from a human donor in good health.

The chain has TRBV7-3 and TRBJ1-2; the match to TRBD1 covers 7 bases. J was trimmed by 8 bases and V by 5 bases; bases with no gene match: 11. Per germline, CDR1 SGHTA and CDR2 FQGTGA. The CDR3 runs to 14 residues. This CDR3 is CASSPQTGIGGYTF. Here the CDR3 DNA reads TGTGCCAGCAGCCCCCAGACAGGGATCGGCGGCTACACCTTC.

The rearrangement links TRBV10-1 to TRBJ2-2; the D is unclear. The CDR3 is 15 residues long. Between the trimmed V and J ends, which lost 2 bases and 1 base, there was a span of 8 bases. The germline CDR1 and CDR2 sequences are WNHNN and SYGVQD (reference sequence). CDR3 nucleotides: TGCGCCAGCAGTGAGATGACTGGGAACACCGGGGAGCTGTTTTTT. The encoded protein is CASSEMTGNTGELFF.

V and J are TRBV29-1 and TRBJ2-5, with 11 bases aligning to TRBD2. V shed 7 bases and J 5 bases; nucleotides not matched to a gene: 9. Germline lookup yields CDR1 SQVTM and CDR2 ANQGSEA. The length of the CDR3 is 14 residues. CDR3 in DNA: TGCAGCGCAAAACTACTAGCGGGGGATGAGACCCAGTACTTC. It is translated as CSAKLLAGDETQYF.

J is TRBJ1-5 and V is TRBV4-3, with no clear D. CDR1 is LGHNA and CDR2 is YSLEER in the germline V gene. The CDR3 runs to 15 residues. The V end was cut by 0 bases, the J end by 7 bases, with 13 bases between. CDR3 protein: CASSQENGRRQPQHF. In DNA, the CDR3 is TGCGCCAGCAGCCAAGAGAACGGGAGACGCCAGCCCCAGCATTTT.

The table lists this clone with a count of one. The genes are TRBV19 and TRBJ2-2; 8 bases match TRBD2. This CDR3 region has 16 residues. Germline CDR1 reads LNHDA; CDR2 reads SQIVND (reference sequence). Germline trimming cut 5 bases from V and 1 base from J; bases unmatched to any gene: 6. CDR3 residues: CASSDIAGRNTGELFF. CDR3 DNA sequence: TGTGCCAGTAGTGACATAGCGGGGAGGAACACCGGGGAGCTGTTTTTT.

The V call is TRBV20-1, the J call TRBJ1-2; no firm D call. The CDR3 has 11 amino acids. Germline CDR1 DFQATT, CDR2 SNEGSKA (reference sequence). V was clipped by 6 bases and J by 5 bases, with 10 bases between them. The CDR3: CSATGEYGYTF. In DNA, the CDR3 is TGCAGTGCGACCGGGGAGTATGGCTACACCTTC.

The chain has TRBV6-5 and TRBJ2-2; possibly TRBD2 for D (5 bases). Trimming pared 6 bases from V and 5 bases from J, leaving 10 bases between. Germline-derived CDR1 and CDR2 are MNHEY and SVGAGI. The CDR3 runs to 13 residues. CDR3 sequence: CASRTGTTGELFF. DNA for the CDR3: TGTGCCAGCAGGACGGGAACTACCGGGGAGCTGTTTTTT.

With regard to this clone: This specimen includes other DNA sequences encoding the same CDR3. The chain couples TRBV9 to TRBJ2-3, with 14 bases aligning to TRBD2. CDR1 is SGDLS and CDR2 is YYNGEE in the germline V gene. CDR3 length: 16 residues. With 0 bases clipped from V and 4 bases from J, the junction kept 1 base outside the gene matches. Here the CDR3 DNA reads TGTGCCAGCAGCGTAGGACTAGCGGGGGGGCCAGATACGCAGTATTTT. This codes for CASSVGLAGGPDTQYF. Full variable domain (remainder filled in from reference TRBV9 and TRBJ2-3): DSGVTQTPKHLITATGQRVTLRCSPRSGDLSVYWYQQSLDQGLQFLIQYYNGEERAKGNILERFSAQQFPDLHSELNLSSLELGDSALYFCASSVGLAGGPDTQYFGPGTRLTVL.

The chain combines TRBV19 with TRBJ2-6, with D perhaps TRBD2 (5 bases). The CDR3 loop spans 15 amino acids. The germline gives CDR1 LNHDA, CDR2 SQIVND (reference sequence). The V and J ends lost 4 bases and 7 bases respectively, with 14 bases between them. The CDR3 spells CASSNLGGFANVLTF. The CDR3 DNA is TGTGCCAGTAGTAACCTTGGCGGGTTTGCCAACGTCCTGACTTTC.

The V call is TRBV18, the J call TRBJ2-3; no reliable D call. CDR1 is KGHSH, CDR2 LQKENI, per germline. Trimming took off 4 bases at V and 6 bases at J, with 17 bases between the two ends. CDR3 length equals 15 residues. Written as DNA, the CDR3 is TGTGCCAGCTCACTCCCGAGGAATTTCGGCGATACGCAGTATTTT. Amino acid sequence: CASSLPRNFGDTQYF.

The V gene is TRBV11-3, the J gene TRBJ2-1; 12 positions match TRBD2. CDR1 and CDR2 (germline): SGHNT, YENEEA. Unmatched junction bases numbered 7, after V lost 5 bases and J lost 5 bases. This CDR3 has 16 amino acids. As DNA, the CDR3 is TGTGCCAGCAGCCCCGGACTAGCGGGGCCTAACAATGAGCAGTTCTTC. Protein sequence: CASSPGLAGPNNEQFF.

The V call is TRBV7-3, the J call TRBJ2-7; TRBD1 matches 10 bases. The CDR3 runs to 15 residues. CDR1 SGHTA and CDR2 FQGTGA come from the germline V gene. With V trimmed by 5 bases and J by 3 bases, 7 bases remained unmatched. CDR3 DNA: TGTGCCAGCAGCCCCAGACAGGGGGCGGACTACGAGCAGTACTTC. This sequence encodes CASSPRQGADYEQYF.

In this sample, this clone turned up once. J is TRBJ1-4 and V is TRBV19; D is unresolved. Trimming took 6 bases from V and 4 from J, leaving 12 bases between them. The CDR3 is made up of 14 amino acids. In germline, CDR1 is LNHDA, CDR2 SQIVND (reference sequence). The CDR3, as DNA: TGTGCCAGTAGGCCCTATGGGAGTAATGAAAAACTGTTTTTT. Translation gives CASRPYGSNEKLFF.

This clone was counted between two and nine times. The V gene is TRBV5-1, the J gene TRBJ1-2; 9 nucleotides agree with TRBD1. This CDR3 region has 15 residues. Unmatched junction bases numbered 8, after V lost 4 bases and J lost 4 bases. Germline V lookup: CDR1 SGHRS, CDR2 YFSETQ. The CDR3 sequence: CASSPRDRARYGYTF. CDR3 sequence (DNA): TGCGCCAGCAGCCCCCGGGACAGGGCTCGCTATGGCTACACCTTC.

The gene calls are TRBV7-2 and TRBJ2-3; 9 bases match TRBD1. The germline V gene has CDR1 SGHTA and CDR2 FQGNSA. The CDR3 runs to 17 residues. V lost 1 base and J lost 8; bases outside the gene matches: 13. The CDR3 coding sequence is TGTGCCAGCAGCTTAGAGGGTGGTGGGACAGGGCCCTGTACGCAGTATTTT. Protein: CASSLEGGGTGPCTQYF.

This chain joins TRBV2 and TRBJ1-1; the match to TRBD1 covers 8 bases. The V gene end was trimmed by 6 bases and the J gene end by 3 bases; junction bases not matched to a gene: 9. CDR3 length: 15 amino acids. Germline CDR1 SNHLY, CDR2 FYNNEI. CDR3 sequence: CASSSETGVHTEAFF. Written as DNA, the CDR3 is TGTGCCAGCAGCTCTGAGACAGGGGTCCACACTGAAGCTTTCTTT.

The V call is TRBV2, the J call TRBJ1-1, with 9 bases matching TRBD1. CDR3 length equals 14 residues. V trimming: 6 bases; J trimming: 4 bases; junction bases outside the gene matches: 6. Germline values: CDR1 SNHLY, CDR2 FYNNEI. CDR3 in amino acids: CASRAGTGTTEAFF. The CDR3 DNA is TGTGCCAGCAGAGCCGGGACAGGGACCACTGAAGCTTTCTTT.

As concerns this clone: At one end the junction does not follow the germline gene, possibly because of a read error. The rearrangement links TRBV7-7 to TRBJ2-1; D is uncertain. The CDR3 has 13 residues. Germline V gives CDR1 SSHAT, CDR2 FNYEAQ (reference sequence). CDR3 DNA: TGTGCTAGCAGCCTAGGAGATAACAATGAGCAGTTCTTC. Translating gives CASSLGDNNEQFF.

The rearrangement links TRBV15 to TRBJ1-4, with a possible D match to TRBD1 (6 bases). Germline V gene sequence: CDR1 LNHNV, CDR2 YYDKDF (reference sequence). The CDR3 extends over 16 amino acids. V lost 1 base to trimming and J lost 8 bases, with 17 bases between them. The CDR3 reads CATSRVAAGVKEKLFF. DNA of the CDR3: TGTGCCACCAGCAGAGTCGCGGCAGGGGTGAAGGAAAAACTGTTTTTT.

The gene calls are TRBV6-5 and TRBJ1-5; the match to TRBD1 covers 9 bases. The V segment lost 5 bases and the J segment 5 bases; nucleotides outside the gene matches: 7. Per germline, CDR1 MNHEY and CDR2 SVGAGI. The CDR3 loop spans 15 amino acids. The CDR3 DNA reads TGTGCCAGCAGTCCCGGGACAGGGTTCGATCAGCCCCAGCATTTT. Translated, it gives CASSPGTGFDQPQHF.

The chain combines TRBV7-5 with TRBJ1-1. TRBV7-5 is listed as a pseudogene. The CDR3 sequence is 17 residues long. CDR3 amino acids: CARSLVRGGWRNTEAFF. The CDR3 DNA sequence: TGTGCCAGAAGCTTAGTGAGGGGGGGGTGGAGGAACACTGAAGCTTTCTTT.

The chain links TRBV28 to TRBJ1-5; D possibly corresponds to TRBD1 (6 bases). Trimming left V 4 bases short and J 6 bases short, with 19 bases between. This CDR3 has 16 amino acids. Germline CDR1 is MDHEN and CDR2 is SYDVKM. CDR3 nucleotides: TGTGCCAGCAGTTCCTCCTTAGGGGGAGAGGGTCAGCCCCAGCATTTT. It specifies CASSSSLGGEGQPQHF.

The CDR3 DNA follows: TGTGCCAGCAGGAACAGGGGGCTGGAGCCCCAGCATTTT. This translates into CASRNRGLEPQHF. This rearrangement joins TRBV2 to TRBJ1-5, with 9 bases that match TRBD1. In germline, CDR1 is SNHLY, CDR2 FYNNEI. The CDR3 runs to 13 residues. Germline trimming cut 6 bases from V and 8 bases from J; bases unmatched to any gene: 5. The full variable domain, in which reference TRBV2 and TRBJ1-5 provide the parts outside the CDR3, is EPEVTQTPSHQVTQMGQEVILRCVPISNHLYFYWYRQILGQKVEFLVSFYNNEISEKSEIFDDQFSVERPDGSNFTLKIRSTKLEDSAMYFCASRNRGLEPQHFGDGTRLSIL.

J is TRBJ2-5 and V is TRBV5-1, with D maybe TRBD1 (6 bases). TRBJ2-7 explains the end of the DNA better; the J call may be wrong. Germline V CDR1 and CDR2: SGHRS, YFSETQ. The CDR3 sequence is 12 residues long. The CDR3, as DNA: TGCGCCAGCAGCTTACAGGGCAACGAGCAGTACTTC. Amino acids: CASSLQGNEQYF.

This chain links TRBV5-1 with TRBJ2-5, with D unresolved. Trimming cost V 6 bases and J 2 bases, with 14 bases left between them. Germline V CDR1 and CDR2: SGHRS, YFSETQ. There are 14 residues in the CDR3. This chain's CDR3 is CASNSLGSQETQYF. The CDR3, as DNA: TGCGCCAGCAACTCTTTGGGCAGTCAAGAGACCCAGTACTTC.

The CDR3 nucleotides are TGTGCCAGCAGTTACGAGGGAATCAGGGGTGGCGAGCAGTACTTC. This encodes CASSYEGIRGGEQYF. The rearrangement joins TRBV2 to TRBJ2-5, with D possibly being TRBD1 (6 bases). The J call may be in error: the DNA end matches TRBJ2-7 better. Germline CDR1 SNHLY, CDR2 FYNNEI. The CDR3 runs to 15 residues.

This chain links TRBV19 with TRBJ2-7; tentative D call: TRBD1 (6 bases). Germline V gives CDR1 LNHDA, CDR2 SQIVND (reference sequence). V lost 11 bases and J 1 base, leaving 21 bases between the germline ends. This CDR3 is built from 15 residues. The CDR3 DNA sequence: TGTGCCGGGATTTGGGGGCTAGCAGGATCCTACGAGCAGTACTTC. This translates into CAGIWGLAGSYEQYF.

V gene TRBV5-8 combines with J gene TRBJ2-7, with TRBD1 matching over 9 bases. The trim removed 2 bases at V and 5 bases at J, leaving 2 bases unmatched. The CDR3 is made up of 13 amino acids. CDR1 is SGHTS, CDR2 YDEGEE, per germline. CDR3 in amino acids: CASSLQGANEQYF. In DNA, the CDR3 is TGTGCCAGCAGCTTACAGGGGGCGAACGAGCAGTACTTC.

The chain joins TRBV21-1 to TRBJ2-1; no check of the table's D call, TRBD2, against the DNA was made. TRBV21-1 is assigned pseudogene status. The CDR3 has 11 amino acids. CDR3 sequence reads: CASSKTREQFF. CDR3 nucleotide sequence: TGTGCCAGCAGCAAGACTCGCGAGCAGTTCTTC.

V usage is TRBV5-6 and J usage is TRBJ1-4, with D hard to call. CDR1 SGHDT and CDR2 YYEEEE come from the germline V gene. V shed 5 bases and J shed 8 bases, with 16 bases lying between them. CDR3 length: 14 residues. DNA for the CDR3: TGTGCCAGCAGAAGCAGCCCCGGGGTCGAAAAACTGTTTTTT. It yields the protein CASRSSPGVEKLFF. Full variable domain (remainder filled in from reference TRBV5-6 and TRBJ1-4): DAGVTQSPTHLIKTRGQQVTLRCSPKSGHDTVSWYQQALGQGPQFIFQYYEEEERQRGNFPDRFSGHQFPNYSSELNVNALLLGDSALYLCASRSSPGVEKLFFGSGTQLSVL.

V and J are TRBV7-9 and TRBJ2-7; D call uncertain. The germline V gene encodes CDR1 SEHNR and CDR2 FQNEAQ (reference sequence). The CDR3 has 12 residues. Trimming stripped 4 bases from V and 4 bases from J, with 8 bases between. CDR3 protein: CASSYSQYEQYF. In DNA form, the CDR3 reads TGTGCCAGCAGCTACAGTCAATACGAGCAGTACTTC.